This passage covers 32 T cell receptor beta chains from one sample sequenced in a study of T cells in Graves' hyperthyroidism and ophthalmopathy. It was RNA transcripts that yielded the amplified TCR beta CDR3 regions. An initial round of RT-PCR targeting the TCR CDR3 relied on the HTBI primer set. TCRdb reanalysed the multiplex PCR reads using MiXCR and keeps one entry per CDR3 protein. The table records approximately 600,000 distinct CDR3 sequences, 20% of them present only once. Sequencing was carried out using blood. The source of these receptors is a man between 25 and 39 years old with Graves' ophthalmopathy.

The chain employs TRBV7-9 and TRBJ2-1; TRBD2 aligns across 11 bases. J lost 5 bases, V lost 5 bases, and 11 bases had no gene match. Germline CDR1 and CDR2: SEHNR and FQNEAQ (reference sequence). CDR3 length equals 17 residues. CDR3 protein: CASSLTSGSWEDNEQFF. For the CDR3, the DNA is TGTGCCAGCAGCCTTACTAGCGGGAGCTGGGAGGACAATGAGCAGTTCTTC.

This clonotype was observed at least ten times. V gene TRBV5-1 combines with J gene TRBJ2-7, with D maybe TRBD1 (6 bases). The V gene's germline CDR1 is SGHRS and CDR2 YFSETQ. This CDR3 is built from 15 residues. The V end was cut by 4 bases, the J end by 2 bases, with 16 bases between. The CDR3 DNA reads as TGCGCCAGCAGCCCGGCCGGGACACCAACCTACGAGCAGTACTTC. Its protein product is CASSPAGTPTYEQYF.

This clonotype occurred many times. V is TRBV2 and J is TRBJ1-4; 9 bases match TRBD1. Germline CDR1 and CDR2: SNHLY and FYNNEI. V trimming: 2 bases; J trimming: 7 bases; junction bases outside the gene matches: 8. This CDR3 region has 16 residues. The CDR3 DNA is TGTGCCAGCAGTGAAAGCTTGGGACAGGGAGGTGAAAAACTGTTTTTT. It translates to CASSESLGQGGEKLFF.

A few counts support this clonotype. The J gene is TRBJ2-1, the V gene TRBV2; 10 nucleotides line up with TRBD1. Trimming removed 5 bases from V and 6 bases from J; junction bases left unmatched: 10. CDR3 length equals 16 residues. Germline V gene sequence: CDR1 SNHLY, CDR2 FYNNEI. The CDR3 spells CASSSWGTGELNEQFF. The DNA for the CDR3 is TGTGCCAGCAGTTCTTGGGGGACAGGGGAACTCAATGAGCAGTTCTTC.

CDR3 in amino acids: CASSQRQGSSGANVLTF. CDR3 sequence (DNA): TGTGCCAGCTCGCAGAGACAGGGGAGCTCTGGGGCCAACGTCCTGACTTTC. The chain has TRBV18 and TRBJ2-6; 8 nucleotides agree with TRBD1. V trimming: 6 bases; J trimming: 0 bases; junction bases outside the gene matches: 7. Germline V gives CDR1 KGHSH, CDR2 LQKENI. CDR3 size: 17 residues.

This clonotype was observed many times. The chain carries TRBV2 and TRBJ2-7; 8 bases agree with TRBD1. Germline CDR1 reads SNHLY; CDR2 reads FYNNEI. The CDR3 runs to 16 residues. With 4 bases clipped from V and 0 bases from J, the junction kept 8 bases outside the gene matches. The CDR3 loop is CASSVMGQVFSYEQYF. The DNA of the CDR3 is TGTGCCAGCAGTGTGATGGGACAGGTATTCTCCTACGAGCAGTACTTC.

This chain links TRBV27 with TRBJ2-7, with 8 bases fitting TRBD1. This CDR3 comprises 15 residues. Trimming removed 5 bases from V and 3 bases from J; junction bases left unmatched: 9. Germline assignment: CDR1 MNHEY and CDR2 SMNVEV (reference sequence). CDR3 region: CASSTDRGNHYEQYF. In nucleotides, the CDR3 is TGTGCCAGCAGTACTGACAGGGGTAATCACTACGAGCAGTACTTC.

In its sample, this clonotype was seen many times. This rearrangement joins TRBV6-1 to TRBJ2-3; the D is unclear. Germline V gene data show CDR1 as MNHNS and CDR2 as SASEGT. The CDR3 extends over 11 amino acids. The V and J ends lost 8 bases and 3 bases respectively, with 6 bases between them. The CDR3 coding sequence is TGTGCCAGCCGGAGAACAGATACGCAGTATTTT. It codes for CASRRTDTQYF.

This clonotype was picked up a small number of times. V is TRBV6-1 and J is TRBJ2-5, with D hard to call. This CDR3 spans 18 amino acids. Germline V gene lookup returns CDR1 MNHNS and CDR2 SASEGT. The V and J ends lost 4 bases and 3 bases respectively, with 24 bases between them. CDR3 DNA: TGTGCCAGCAGTGGCTCCGATACCATAAGTTGGAAAGAAGAGACCCAGTACTTC. Translated: CASSGSDTISWKEETQYF.

CDR3 sequence: CASSPRQASHNYGYTF. CDR3 DNA sequence: TGTGCCAGCTCACCCAGACAGGCTAGTCATAACTATGGCTACACCTTC. The genes are TRBV18 and TRBJ1-2; weak D call: TRBD1 (6 bases). The germline CDR1 and CDR2 sequences are KGHSH and LQKENI. The V end was cut by 3 bases, the J end by 1 base, with 15 bases between. The CDR3 is 16 residues long.

The chain uses TRBV7-6 and TRBJ2-7, with D possibly TRBD2 on 6 matching bases. The CDR3 has 14 amino acids. Germline V gene data show CDR1 as SGHVS and CDR2 as FNYEAQ. The V and J ends lost 1 base and 5 bases respectively, with 12 bases between them. This CDR3 is CASSLGRETHEQYF. For the CDR3, the DNA is TGTGCCAGCAGCTTAGGCCGGGAGACCCACGAGCAGTACTTC. Full variable domain (remainder filled in from reference TRBV7-6 and TRBJ2-7): GAGVSQSPRYKVTKRGQDVALRCDPISGHVSLYWYRQALGQGPEFLTYFNYEAQQDKSGLPNDRFSAERPEGSISTLTIQRTEQRDSAMYRCASSLGRETHEQYFGPGTRLTVT.

The chain links TRBV10-2 to TRBJ1-3, with D unclear. V gave up 7 bases and J gave up 1 base, with 11 bases separating them. In germline, CDR1 is WSHSY, CDR2 SAAADI. The CDR3 covers 14 residues. The CDR3 DNA reads TGCGCCAGCAACGAGGGCAGGTCTGGAAACACCATATATTTT. Translating gives CASNEGRSGNTIYF.

The chain links TRBV7-2 to TRBJ2-1, with unresolved D. The V gene lost 0 bases and the J gene lost 5 bases, with 5 bases spanning the gap. CDR1 is SGHTA and CDR2 is FQGNSA in the germline V gene. This CDR3 comprises 13 residues. DNA of the CDR3: TGTGCCAGCAGCTTAGCCCTCGACAATGAGCAGTTCTTC. Protein: CASSLALDNEQFF.

This clonotype appeared many times. CDR3 residues: CASSLGQSYYEQYF. In DNA, the CDR3 is TGCGCCAGCAGCTTGGGACAGTCATACTACGAGCAGTACTTC. The gene calls are TRBV5-1 and TRBJ2-7, with D perhaps TRBD1 (5 bases). The CDR3 runs 14 residues. V dropped 0 bases and J dropped 3 bases, with 10 bases sitting between them. From germline, CDR1 is SGHRS and CDR2 YFSETQ.

This clonotype came up many times. V is TRBV28 and J is TRBJ2-7; 8 bases are shared with TRBD2. Per germline, CDR1 MDHEN and CDR2 SYDVKM. V was pared by 3 bases and J by 6 bases, with 10 bases of the junction left unmatched. This CDR3 has 15 residues. CDR3 DNA: TGTGCCAGCAGTTTCGGTAAAGCGGGAGCACGCGAGCAGTACTTC. Translating gives CASSFGKAGAREQYF.

This clonotype has a count of ten or more. This rearrangement joins TRBV7-2 to TRBJ1-2; 12 bases fit TRBD1. The V segment lost 1 base and the J segment 7 bases; nucleotides outside the gene matches: 4. CDR1 and CDR2 (germline): SGHTA, FQGNSA. CDR3 length: 15 residues. CDR3 region: CASSLGGQGARGYTF. As DNA, the CDR3 is TGTGCCAGCAGCTTAGGGGGACAGGGGGCGCGTGGCTACACCTTC.

The V gene is TRBV20-1, the J gene TRBJ2-7; 13 nucleotides line up with TRBD2. J was trimmed by 8 bases and V by 3 bases; bases with no gene match: 4. Germline CDR1 reads DFQATT; CDR2 reads SNEGSKA (reference sequence). The CDR3 runs to 13 residues. The CDR3 here is CSASGLAGVKQYF. Written as DNA, the CDR3 is TGCAGTGCTAGCGGACTAGCGGGAGTGAAGCAGTACTTC.

The chain recombines TRBV7-9 with TRBJ2-5, with a weak D call TRBD1 (5 bases). The germline V gene has CDR1 SEHNR and CDR2 FQNEAQ (reference sequence). V shed 4 bases and J shed 3 bases, with 12 bases lying between them. CDR3 length: 14 residues. CDR3: CASSSQGSKETQYF. The CDR3 region has the DNA TGTGCCAGCAGCTCCCAGGGTTCCAAAGAGACCCAGTACTTC.

CDR3 bases: TGTGCCAGCAGTTTATCGGGTAGTAGCGGAGTAGCCTACAATGAGCAGTTCTTC. It codes for CASSLSGSSGVAYNEQFF. The chain couples TRBV12-3 or TRBV12-4 to TRBJ2-1; tentative D call: TRBD2 (6 bases). The length of the CDR3 is 18 residues. V lost 2 bases, J lost 2 bases, and 19 bases lay in between.

This clonotype was counted at least ten times. This sequence joins TRBV29-1 and TRBJ2-7, with 9 bases fitting TRBD2. Germline trimming cut 4 bases from V and 0 bases from J; bases unmatched to any gene: 4. The length of the CDR3 is 14 residues. The germline V gene encodes CDR1 SQVTM and CDR2 ANQGSEA. The CDR3 spells CSVVLAGRSYEQYF. In nucleotides, the CDR3 is TGCAGCGTTGTACTAGCGGGCCGCTCCTACGAGCAGTACTTC.

The V gene is TRBV18, the J gene TRBJ2-3; the D is unclear. The germline gives CDR1 KGHSH, CDR2 LQKENI. V was trimmed by 0 bases and J by 1 base, leaving 5 bases between them. This CDR3 is built from 14 residues. The CDR3 loop is CASSPPGRTDTQYF. The CDR3 coding sequence is TGTGCCAGCTCACCACCCGGACGCACAGATACGCAGTATTTT.

This clonotype has at least ten counts. The chain links TRBV6-1 to TRBJ1-1; TRBD1 might be the D (6 bases). Germline-derived CDR1 and CDR2 are MNHNS and SASEGT. The V and J ends lost 2 bases and 5 bases respectively, with 9 bases between them. The length of the CDR3 is 13 residues. The CDR3 sequence: CASSEQGRTEAFF. DNA for the CDR3: TGTGCCAGCAGTGAACAGGGGAGGACTGAAGCTTTCTTT.

Ten or more counts support this clonotype. The chain combines TRBV28 with TRBJ2-5; 12 nucleotides align to TRBD1. CDR1 and CDR2 (germline): MDHEN, SYDVKM. The CDR3 runs 15 residues. The V and J ends lost 3 bases and 5 bases, in that order; junction bases with no gene match: 4. CDR3 sequence (DNA): TGTGCCAGCAGTTTGGGGACAGGGGGCTATGAGACCCAGTACTTC. It translates to CASSLGTGGYETQYF.

This chain uses TRBV5-1 with TRBJ2-1, with D uncertain. V lost 4 bases and J 8 bases, leaving 13 bases between the germline ends. This CDR3 comprises 13 residues. The germline V gene encodes CDR1 SGHRS and CDR2 YFSETQ. For the CDR3, the DNA is TGCGCCAGCAGCCAAGAAATCCGAGATGAGCAGTTCTTC. This translates into CASSQEIRDEQFF.

This clonotype showed up just once. It may be a read error: a sequence one base away is much more abundant. The chain is built from TRBV28 and TRBJ2-3, with TRBD2 matching over 12 bases. From germline, CDR1 is MDHEN and CDR2 SYDVKM. The CDR3 loop spans 16 amino acids. CDR3 in DNA: TGTGCCTGCAGGCCTAGCGGGAGGGCCTTGACAGATACGCAGTATTTT. Translating gives CACRPSGRALTDTQYF.

This rearrangement joins TRBV28 to TRBJ2-2; TRBD1 matches at 12 bases. CDR3 length: 17 residues. Germline values: CDR1 MDHEN, CDR2 SYDVKM. J was trimmed by 6 bases and V by 4 bases; bases with no gene match: 9. The CDR3 DNA sequence: TGTGCCAGCAGTTCCCAGGGGACAGGGGGCATCGCCGGGGAGCTGTTTTTT. Protein product: CASSSQGTGGIAGELFF.

V usage is TRBV28 and J usage is TRBJ2-3; D is undetermined. Germline CDR1 is MDHEN and CDR2 is SYDVKM. Trimming pared 2 bases from V and 3 bases from J, leaving 15 bases between. The CDR3 is 16 amino acids. The CDR3 sequence is CASSLLYNQDTDTQYF. The DNA of the CDR3 is TGTGCCAGCAGTTTACTGTACAACCAAGATACAGATACGCAGTATTTT.

This chain links TRBV2 with TRBJ1-2; maybe TRBD1 (5 bases). Germline-derived CDR1 and CDR2 are SNHLY and FYNNEI. V was clipped by 5 bases and J by 4 bases, with 14 bases between them. The CDR3 loop spans 14 amino acids. The CDR3: CASSPGRPTYGYTF. The DNA for the CDR3 is TGTGCCAGCAGTCCGGGACGGCCAACCTATGGCTACACCTTC.

The rearrangement joins TRBV5-4 to TRBJ1-3; D may be TRBD1 (5 bases). This CDR3 spans 14 amino acids. V lost 5 bases and J lost 1, with 10 bases in between. Germline V gene lookup returns CDR1 SGHNT and CDR2 YYREEE (reference sequence). CDR3 protein: CASRPGGSGNTIYF. In DNA form, the CDR3 reads TGTGCCAGCAGGCCTGGGGGGTCTGGAAACACCATATATTTT.

V and J are TRBV20-1 and TRBJ2-1; the D gene is possibly TRBD2 (5 bases). The length of the CDR3 is 14 residues. Germline CDR1 DFQATT, CDR2 SNEGSKA (reference sequence). Trimming removed 0 bases at V and 1 base at J, with 7 bases between. In DNA, the CDR3 is TGCAGTGCTAGAGATCCGGGATCCTACAATGAGCAGTTCTTC. It encodes CSARDPGSYNEQFF.

This clonotype was found a few times. V usage is TRBV4-3 and J usage is TRBJ1-1; D might be TRBD1 (5 bases). The germline V gene has CDR1 LGHNA and CDR2 YSLEER. Trimming took off 0 bases at V and 1 base at J, with 15 bases between the two ends. This CDR3 has 17 residues. CDR3 protein: CASSQDSGGTQNTEAFF. The CDR3 region has the DNA TGCGCCAGCAGCCAAGATTCGGGTGGGACGCAGAACACTGAAGCTTTCTTT.

CDR3 loop: CASSEKQGAGNQPQHF. For the CDR3, the DNA is TGTGCCAGCAGTGAAAAACAGGGGGCTGGCAATCAGCCCCAGCATTTT. The chain joins TRBV6-1 to TRBJ1-5; TRBD1 aligns across 9 bases. The germline V gene encodes CDR1 MNHNS and CDR2 SASEGT. The V gene end was trimmed by 2 bases and the J gene end by 2 bases; junction bases not matched to a gene: 4. CDR3 length equals 16 residues.